This entry is about one TCR beta chain. Its antigen is currently unknown. The study amplified TCR beta CDR3 regions using RNA transcripts. Amplification began with first-round RT-PCR using HTBI primers, then second-round multiplex PCR was performed. TCRdb re-derived calls from the multiplex PCR reads in MiXCR, one entry per CDR3 protein. This sample has 600,000 to 950,000 distinct CDR3 sequences, with 35% to 50% found just once. Disease in donors with ophthalmopathy had moderate-to-severe activity, CAS ≥3, NOSPECS ≥4 and under 3 months' duration. Certain patients, namely those with other autoimmune diseases, uncontrolled infections, pregnancy or lactation, were excluded. From fresh peripheral blood, around 11 ml in volume, the PBMCs were obtained. The sample belongs to a study of Graves' ophthalmopathy and Graves' hyperthyroidism. The CDR3 consists of 16 residues. From germline, CDR1 is SEHNR and CDR2 FQNEAQ (reference sequence). The V and J ends lost 5 bases and 4 bases, in that order; junction bases with no gene match: 7.

Study outcomes and limitations: In blood, most expanded thyroid clonotypes above 0.001 frequency were also detected.

The sequenced sample consisted of peripheral blood. The TCR sequence derives from an adult man with Graves' ophthalmopathy. V is TRBV7-9 and J is TRBJ2-6; 8 bases match TRBD1. The CDR3 nucleotides are TGTGCCAGCAGCCTAAGGACAGGGACCGGGGCCAACGTCCTGACTTTC. This sequence encodes CASSLRTGTGANVLTF. The full variable domain, rest sourced from reference TRBV7-9 and TRBJ2-6, is DTGVSQNPRHKITKRGQNVTFRCDPISEHNRLYWYRQTLGQGPEFLTYFQNEAQLEKSRLLSDRFSAERPKGSFSTLEIQRTEQGDSAMYLCASSLRTGTGANVLTFGAGSRLTVL.